The table lists the clone carrying this T cell receptor beta chain with a few counts. The source of the sample is a study of T-cell reconstitution after alpha-beta-depleted transplantation in children. V was cut by 7 bases and J by 7 bases, with 13 bases left in between. This CDR3 is built from 12 residues. Germline V gene sequence: CDR1 SQVTM, CDR2 ANQGSEA. Unique molecular identifiers were incorporated into the prepared TCRbeta library. MiXCR, run by TCRdb on the PCR reads, gives a single entry per CDR3 protein. This sample carries hundreds of thousands of distinct CDR3 sequences, 16% of them seen once, and the ten largest clones take roughly 5%.

The receptor's source is a male patient younger than 18 who had a stem cell transplant for acute lymphoblastic leukemia, so the T cells may come from the graft donor. Here the sequenced sample was PBMCs, mostly from graft donor cells, taken 360 days after TCRalphabeta/CD19-depleted stem cell transplant. The V and J genes are TRBV29-1 and TRBJ2-2, with a weak D call TRBD2 (5 bases). CDR3 residues: CSARIRGGELFF. The CDR3 DNA is TGCAGCGCCAGAATCCGGGGCGGGGAGCTGTTTTTT.